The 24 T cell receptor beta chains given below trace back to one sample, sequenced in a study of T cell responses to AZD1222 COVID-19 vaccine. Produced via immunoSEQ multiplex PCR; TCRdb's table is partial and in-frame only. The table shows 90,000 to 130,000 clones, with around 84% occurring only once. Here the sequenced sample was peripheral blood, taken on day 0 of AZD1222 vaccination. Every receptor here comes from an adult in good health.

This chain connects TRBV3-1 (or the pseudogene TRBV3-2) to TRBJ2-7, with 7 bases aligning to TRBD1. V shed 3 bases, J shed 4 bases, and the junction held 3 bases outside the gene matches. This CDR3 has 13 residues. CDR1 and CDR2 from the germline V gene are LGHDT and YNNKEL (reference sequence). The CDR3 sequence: CASSHRDSYEQYF. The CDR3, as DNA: TGTGCCAGCAGCCATAGGGACAGTTACGAGCAGTACTTC.

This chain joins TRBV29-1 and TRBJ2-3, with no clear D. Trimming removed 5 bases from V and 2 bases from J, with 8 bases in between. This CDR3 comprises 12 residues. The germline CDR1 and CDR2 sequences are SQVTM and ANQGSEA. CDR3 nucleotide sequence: TGCAGCGTTCGTTCAACCACAGATACGCAGTATTTT. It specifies CSVRSTTDTQYF.

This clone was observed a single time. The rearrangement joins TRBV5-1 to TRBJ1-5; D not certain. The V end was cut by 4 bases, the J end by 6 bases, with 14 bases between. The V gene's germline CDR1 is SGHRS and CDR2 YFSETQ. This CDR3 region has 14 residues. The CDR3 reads CASSLDSGGQPQHF. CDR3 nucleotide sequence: TGCGCCAGCAGCCTAGATTCGGGTGGTCAGCCCCAGCATTTT.

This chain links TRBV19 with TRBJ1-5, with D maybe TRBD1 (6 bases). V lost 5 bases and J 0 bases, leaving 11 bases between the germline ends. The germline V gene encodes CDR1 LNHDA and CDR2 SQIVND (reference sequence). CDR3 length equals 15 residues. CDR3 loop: CASSPGTRSNQPQHF. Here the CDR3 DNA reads TGTGCCAGTAGTCCCGGGACACGTAGCAATCAGCCCCAGCATTTT.

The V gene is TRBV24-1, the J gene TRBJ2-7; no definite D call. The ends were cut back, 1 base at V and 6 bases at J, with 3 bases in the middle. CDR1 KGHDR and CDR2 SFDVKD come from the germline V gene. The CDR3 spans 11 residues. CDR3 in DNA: TGTGCCACCAGTGATTTTAGCGAGCAGTACTTC. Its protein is CATSDFSEQYF.

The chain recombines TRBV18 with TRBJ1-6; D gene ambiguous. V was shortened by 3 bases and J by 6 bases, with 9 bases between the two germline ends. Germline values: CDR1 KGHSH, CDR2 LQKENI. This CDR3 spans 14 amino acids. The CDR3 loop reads CASSPAVSNSPLHF. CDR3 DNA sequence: TGTGCCAGCTCACCGGCCGTTTCTAATTCACCCCTCCACTTT.

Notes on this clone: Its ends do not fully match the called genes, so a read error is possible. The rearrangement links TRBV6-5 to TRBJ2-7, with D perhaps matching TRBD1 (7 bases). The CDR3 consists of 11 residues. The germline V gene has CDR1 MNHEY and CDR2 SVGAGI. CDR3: CASVGAAGQNF. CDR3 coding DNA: TGTGCCAGCGTAGGGGCCGCGGGACAGAACTTC.

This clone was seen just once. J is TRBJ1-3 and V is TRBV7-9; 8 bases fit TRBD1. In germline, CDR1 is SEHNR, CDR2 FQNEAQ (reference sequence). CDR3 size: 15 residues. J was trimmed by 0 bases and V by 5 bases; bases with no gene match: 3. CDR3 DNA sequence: TGTGCCAGCAGCGACAGGGGCTTCTCTGGAAACACCATATATTTT. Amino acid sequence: CASSDRGFSGNTIYF.

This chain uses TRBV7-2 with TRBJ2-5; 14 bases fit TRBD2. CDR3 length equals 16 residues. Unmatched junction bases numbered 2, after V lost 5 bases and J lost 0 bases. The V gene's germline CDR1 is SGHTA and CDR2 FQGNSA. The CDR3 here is CASSRTSGGHQETQYF. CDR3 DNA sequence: TGTGCCAGCAGCCGGACTAGCGGGGGGCACCAAGAGACCCAGTACTTC.

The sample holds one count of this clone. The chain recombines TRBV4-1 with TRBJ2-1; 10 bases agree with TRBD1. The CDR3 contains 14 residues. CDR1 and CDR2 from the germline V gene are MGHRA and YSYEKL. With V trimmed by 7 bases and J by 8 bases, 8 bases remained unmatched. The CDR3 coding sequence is TGCGCCAGCAAACCGGGACAGGGGCGTCATGAGCAGTTCTTC. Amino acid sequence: CASKPGQGRHEQFF.

In nucleotides, the CDR3 is TGTGCCATCCTCCGGACAGGGGTGAGGCGGACCCAGTACTTC. Protein: CAILRTGVRRTQYF. V usage is TRBV10-3 and J usage is TRBJ2-5; 9 bases line up with TRBD1. Looked up from germline, CDR1 is ENHRY and CDR2 is SYGVKD. The CDR3 spans 14 residues. V shed 8 bases and J 7 bases; nucleotides not matched to a gene: 11.

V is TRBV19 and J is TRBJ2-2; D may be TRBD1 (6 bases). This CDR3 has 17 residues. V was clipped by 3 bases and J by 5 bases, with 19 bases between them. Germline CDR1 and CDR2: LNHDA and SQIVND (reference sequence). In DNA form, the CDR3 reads TGTGCCAGTAGTATCGGCCAGGGGACCCGAGGGACCGGGGAGCTGTTTTTT. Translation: CASSIGQGTRGTGELFF.

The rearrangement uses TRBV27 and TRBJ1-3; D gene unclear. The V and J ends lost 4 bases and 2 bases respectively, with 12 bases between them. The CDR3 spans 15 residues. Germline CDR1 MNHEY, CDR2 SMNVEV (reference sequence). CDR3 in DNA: TGTGCCAGCAGTTCCCGGGTCCAGGCTGGAAACACCATATATTTT. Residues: CASSSRVQAGNTIYF.

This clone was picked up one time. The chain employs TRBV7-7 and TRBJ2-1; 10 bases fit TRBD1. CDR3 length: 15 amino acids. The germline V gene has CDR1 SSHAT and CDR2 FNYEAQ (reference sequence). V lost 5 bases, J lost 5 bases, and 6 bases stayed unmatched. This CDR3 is CASSRDRGLNNEQFF. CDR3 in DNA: TGTGCCAGCAGCCGCGACAGGGGGCTAAACAATGAGCAGTTCTTC.

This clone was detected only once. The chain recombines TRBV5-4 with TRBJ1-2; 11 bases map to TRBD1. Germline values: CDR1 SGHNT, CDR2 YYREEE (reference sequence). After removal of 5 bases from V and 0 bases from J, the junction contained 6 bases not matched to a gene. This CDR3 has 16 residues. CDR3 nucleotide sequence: TGTGCCAGCAGATTCGAGGGACAGGGGGCTAACTATGGCTACACCTTC. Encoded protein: CASRFEGQGANYGYTF. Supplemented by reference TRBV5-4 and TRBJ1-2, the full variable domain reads ETGVTQSPTHLIKTRGQQVTLRCSSQSGHNTVSWYQQALGQGPQFIFQYYREEENGRGNFPPRFSGLQFPNYSSELNVNALELDDSALYLCASRFEGQGANYGYTFGSGTRLTVV.

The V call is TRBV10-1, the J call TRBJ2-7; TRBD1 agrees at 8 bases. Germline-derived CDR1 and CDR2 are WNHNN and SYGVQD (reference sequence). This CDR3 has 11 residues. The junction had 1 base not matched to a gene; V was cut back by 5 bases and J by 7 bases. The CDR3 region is CASSTGGEQYF. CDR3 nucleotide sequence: TGCGCCAGCAGTACAGGGGGAGAGCAGTACTTC.

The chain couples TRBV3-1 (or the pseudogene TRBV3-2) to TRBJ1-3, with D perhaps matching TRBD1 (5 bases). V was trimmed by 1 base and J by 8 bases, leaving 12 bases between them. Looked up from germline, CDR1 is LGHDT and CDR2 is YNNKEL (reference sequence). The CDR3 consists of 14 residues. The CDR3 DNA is TGTGCCAGCAGCCAAGTTTTAACGGGGGACACCATATATTTT. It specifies CASSQVLTGDTIYF.

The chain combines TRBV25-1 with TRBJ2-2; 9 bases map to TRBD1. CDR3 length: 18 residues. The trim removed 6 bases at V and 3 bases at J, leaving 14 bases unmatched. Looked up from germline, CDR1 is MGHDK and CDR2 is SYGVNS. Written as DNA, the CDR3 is TGTGCCAGCAGCCAACACCCATGGGACAGGGCTGACACCGGGGAGCTGTTTTTT. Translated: CASSQHPWDRADTGELFF.

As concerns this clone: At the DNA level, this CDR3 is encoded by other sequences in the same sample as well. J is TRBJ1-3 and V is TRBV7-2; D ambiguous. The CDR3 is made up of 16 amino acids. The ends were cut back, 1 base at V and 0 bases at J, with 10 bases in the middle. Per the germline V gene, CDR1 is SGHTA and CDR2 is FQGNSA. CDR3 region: CASSLGGSYSGNTIYF. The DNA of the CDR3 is TGTGCCAGCAGCTTAGGTGGTTCCTACTCTGGAAACACCATATATTTT.

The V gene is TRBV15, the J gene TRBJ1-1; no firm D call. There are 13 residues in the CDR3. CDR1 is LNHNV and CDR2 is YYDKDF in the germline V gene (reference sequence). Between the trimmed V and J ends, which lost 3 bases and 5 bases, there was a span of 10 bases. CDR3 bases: TGTGCCACCAGCAGGAGACGAGGGACTGAAGCTTTCTTT. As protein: CATSRRRGTEAFF.

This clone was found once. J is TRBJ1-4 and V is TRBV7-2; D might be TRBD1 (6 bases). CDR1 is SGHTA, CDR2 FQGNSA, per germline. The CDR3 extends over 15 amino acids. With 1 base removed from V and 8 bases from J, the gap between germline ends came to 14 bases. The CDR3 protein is CASSLVPQGEEKLFF. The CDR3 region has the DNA TGTGCCAGCAGCTTAGTTCCACAGGGTGAGGAAAAACTGTTTTTT.

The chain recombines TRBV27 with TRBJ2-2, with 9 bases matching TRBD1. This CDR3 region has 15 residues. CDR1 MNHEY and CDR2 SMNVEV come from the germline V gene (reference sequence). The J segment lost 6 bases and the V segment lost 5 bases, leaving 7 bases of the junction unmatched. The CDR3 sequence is CASSRQGGTAGELFF. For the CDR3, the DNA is TGTGCCAGCAGTAGACAGGGGGGTACGGCCGGGGAGCTGTTTTTT.

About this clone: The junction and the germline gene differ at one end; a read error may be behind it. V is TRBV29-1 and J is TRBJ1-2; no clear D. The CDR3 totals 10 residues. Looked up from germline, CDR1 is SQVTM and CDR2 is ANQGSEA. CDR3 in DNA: TGCAGCGTAGAAGTTGTCGGCTACACCTTC. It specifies CSVEVVGYTF.

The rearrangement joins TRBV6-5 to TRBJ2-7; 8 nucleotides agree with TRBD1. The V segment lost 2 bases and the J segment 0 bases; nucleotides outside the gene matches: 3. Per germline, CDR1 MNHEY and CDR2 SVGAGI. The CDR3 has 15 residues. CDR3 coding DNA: TGTGCCAGCAGTTACGTCGGGACAGGCTCCTACGAGCAGTACTTC. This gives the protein CASSYVGTGSYEQYF.